This TCR beta chain was recorded in a study of T cells in Graves' hyperthyroidism and ophthalmopathy (dated by TCRdb to about 2019). Notes on the research overall: Peripheral blood samples were taken at the time of initial diagnosis, prior to any treatment. A discovery cohort of roughly 100 patients, about 43 with Graves' ophthalmopathy and more than 55 with stable Graves' hyperthyroidism, was used to find distinguishing TCR V-J signatures. Prospective prediction of ophthalmopathy was tested in an independent validation cohort of about 19 hyperthyroidism patients and 17 patients who later progressed to ophthalmopathy. The 100 or so discovery patients were randomly split 7:3 into training and test sets. In more than 5 Graves' hyperthyroidism patients, the study also compared T-cell repertoires from thyroid tissue with T-cell repertoires from blood. Once sampling was done, hyperthyroidism patients were given methimazole at a starting dose of 30 mg daily, whereas ophthalmopathy patients were given high-dose intravenous methylprednisolone. The paper reports TCR Vbeta CDR3 sequencing of fewer than 150 peripheral blood samples: around 41 ophthalmopathy, about 75 hyperthyroidism and approximately 17 progressor patients.

Stable Graves' hyperthyroidism was defined as the absence of progression to ophthalmopathy over 18 months of follow-up. Hyperthyroidism patients were aged 18 to 65 years and newly diagnosed, with disease duration of less than 2 months. The study excluded patients with uncontrolled infections, other autoimmune diseases, pregnancy or lactation. Clinical symptoms, serum thyroxine and TRAb, thyroid ultrasound, and orbital computed tomography formed the basis for the diagnoses. PBMCs were isolated from approximately 10 ml of fresh peripheral blood by Ficoll-Paque density gradient centrifugation. Total RNA was extracted with Trizol reagent, and quality was checked on an Agilent 2100 Bioanalyzer. General findings and caveats noted by the study authors: No statistical method was used to fix the sample size in advance, and group allocation was not hidden from the investigators. In cross-validation, a model built on a 13 V-J signature told ophthalmopathy apart from stable hyperthyroidism with approximately 90% sensitivity and 81% to 82% specificity, and in testing the same model reached 80%/75%. In validation, the model predicted progression to ophthalmopathy with approximately 69% sensitivity and around 72% specificity, a median of 6.5 months before onset. Most expanded thyroid clonotypes (frequency above 0.001) were also found in blood, which suggests that blood repertoires may mirror thyroid immune responses.

TCR beta CDR3 regions were amplified from RNA transcripts. For the first round of RT-PCR on the TCR CDR3, the HTBI primer set was used together with the Qiagen OneStep RT-PCR kit. Libraries were constructed in a second round of multiplex PCR, after which size selection and purification were carried out. Paired-end sequencing of the libraries was performed with 100 bp reads on an Illumina HiSeq2000. Per the source publication's procedure: SOAPnuke was used to process the raw data, with reads discarded if the reads contained adapters or uncalled bases, had a mean Phred below 15, or lacked an exact constant-primer or identifier match. COPE v1.2.5 was used to merge high-quality paired reads, and clonotypes were defined as unique nucleotide sequences. MiTCR v1.1 was used to align clonotypes to the IMGT TRBV, TRBD and TRBJ reference segments. Only V-J combinations with frequency above 0.0001, covering approximately 99% of repertoires, were analysed. The TCS score was defined as F50 (clonal expansion) divided by E x V (chaos), with BLOSUM62-based TCRdist calculated between CDR3 peptides within each V-J. Welch's t-statistics and random forest reduced roughly 500 V-J features to some 14, which were used in a naive Bayes classifier (R e1071). In-frame beta chains were kept once TCRdb had trimmed the public reads at Q25 with fastp and called clones with MiXCR. For every CDR3 protein sequence, its rows merge into one entry that carries the most common genes and DNA. TCRdb, not the original authors, processed these V and J calls. This sample holds 250,000 to 300,000 distinct CDR3 sequences; 12% to 15% were observed only once. The ten most abundant clones make up 7.9% of the sample.

This clonotype appeared many times. Its antigen is unknown. No base qualities exist here, and no much larger clone lies one base off it. The sample taken for sequencing was blood. The receptor was derived from a middle-aged woman with Graves' hyperthyroidism.

The DNA sequence is given as TGTGCCAGCAGTATGACTGACGGGGAGCTGTTTTTT. The resulting protein is CASSMTDGELFF. The rearrangement combines TRBV2 with TRBJ2-2; no D gene can be assigned with confidence. Trimming costs V 5 bases and J 7 bases, and their ends lie 8 bases apart. Looking up the germline V gene yields CDR1 SNHLY and CDR2 FYNNEI. The CDR3 contains 12 residues, cysteine and phenylalanine counted. CDR3 DNA is the only sequence kept; it has 36 bases, read in frame from the first base.